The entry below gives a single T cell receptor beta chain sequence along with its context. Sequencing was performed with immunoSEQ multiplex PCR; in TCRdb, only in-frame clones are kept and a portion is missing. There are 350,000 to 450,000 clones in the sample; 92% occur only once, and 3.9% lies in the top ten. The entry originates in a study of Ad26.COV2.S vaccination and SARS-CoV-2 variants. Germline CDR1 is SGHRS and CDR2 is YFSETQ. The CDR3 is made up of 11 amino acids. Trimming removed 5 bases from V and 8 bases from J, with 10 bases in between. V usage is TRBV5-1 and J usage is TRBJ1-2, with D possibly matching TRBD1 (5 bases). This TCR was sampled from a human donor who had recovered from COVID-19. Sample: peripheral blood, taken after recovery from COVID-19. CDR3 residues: CASRDTWGYTF. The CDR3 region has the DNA TGCGCCAGCAGGGACACCTGGGGCTACACCTTC.